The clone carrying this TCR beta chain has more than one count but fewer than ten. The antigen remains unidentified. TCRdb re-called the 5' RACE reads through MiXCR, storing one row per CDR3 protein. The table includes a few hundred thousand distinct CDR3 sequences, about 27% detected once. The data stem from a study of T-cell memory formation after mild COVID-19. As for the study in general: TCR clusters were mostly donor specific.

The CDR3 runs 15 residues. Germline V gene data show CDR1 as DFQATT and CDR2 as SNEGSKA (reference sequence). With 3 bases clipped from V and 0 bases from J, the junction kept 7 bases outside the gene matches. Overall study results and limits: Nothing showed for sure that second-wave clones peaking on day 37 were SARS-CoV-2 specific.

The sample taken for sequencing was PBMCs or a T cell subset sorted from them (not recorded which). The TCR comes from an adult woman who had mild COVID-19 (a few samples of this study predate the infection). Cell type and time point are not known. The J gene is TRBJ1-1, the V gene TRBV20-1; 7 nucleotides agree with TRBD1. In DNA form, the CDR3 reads TGCAGTGCTAGGGGTGGGACAGCCTTGAACACTGAAGCTTTCTTT. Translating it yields CSARGGTALNTEAFF.